These T cell receptor beta chains were read from a single sample in a study of spatial heterogeneity in lung cancer. TCRdb re-analysed the 5' RACE reads in MiXCR, keeping a single row per CDR3 protein. The profile covers about 36,000 distinct CDR3 sequences, with 5.2% appearing a single time and about 30% taken by the ten largest. The sequences come from PBMCs, collected at surgery. All receptors come from a female donor with early-stage non-small cell lung cancer. CDR3s include the opening cysteine and the closing phenylalanine or tryptophan. A D gene is named only where the DNA matches it firmly. Clone size, where shown, is once, few, many, or a class for clones that have expanded.

V gene,clone size,J gene,D gene,CDR3 length,CDR3 protein,CDR3 DNA
TRBV4-3,few,TRBJ2-2,TRBD2,16,CASRPRLAGYTGELFF,TGCGCCAGCCGCCCTCGACTAGCGGGGTACACCGGGGAGCTGTTTTTT
TRBV28,-,TRBJ2-7,-,15,CASSFIGFSSYEQYF,TGTGCCAGCAGTTTTATAGGATTCAGCTCCTACGAGCAGTACTTC
TRBV5-1,many,TRBJ2-3,-,13,CASSFQGSDTQYF,TGCGCCAGCAGCTTCCAGGGTTCAGATACGCAGTATTTT
TRBV6-5,many,TRBJ2-2,-,17,CASSYSVWTLHTGELFF,TGTGCCAGCAGTTACTCCGTCTGGACACTCCACACCGGGGAGCTGTTTTTT
TRBV27,many,TRBJ1-5,-,16,CASSVRAGGSIQPQHF,TGTGCCAGCAGCGTAAGAGCGGGTGGCAGCATTCAGCCCCAGCATTTT
TRBV6-5,few,TRBJ1-2,-,14,CASSPTGAEYGYTF,TGTGCCAGCAGCCCGACGGGGGCGGAGTATGGCTACACCTTC
TRBV14,-,TRBJ2-3,TRBD2,21,CASSQDGLAGSSLLGTDTQYF,TGTGCCAGCAGCCAAGATGGGCTAGCGGGATCTTCACTACTTGGCACAGATACGCAGTATTTT
TRBV7-9,many,TRBJ2-1,-,13,CASSLQGWNEQFF,TGTGCCAGCAGCTTACAGGGGTGGAATGAGCAGTTCTTC
TRBV4-3,many,TRBJ1-1,-,14,CASSQDYENTEAFF,TGCGCCAGCAGCCAAGATTACGAGAACACTGAAGCTTTCTTT
TRBV30,many,TRBJ2-1,-,12,CAWNAERGEQFF,TGTGCCTGGAACGCCGAGAGGGGGGAGCAGTTCTTC
TRBV12-5,many,TRBJ2-4,-,13,CASGSTGTNIQYF,TGTGCTAGTGGTTCTACGGGAACAAACATTCAGTACTTC
TRBV19,-,TRBJ2-3,TRBD2,21,CASRQGWASGLAGRYGDTQYF,TGTGCCAGTAGACAAGGCTGGGCCAGCGGACTAGCGGGACGGTATGGAGATACGCAGTATTTT
TRBV30,many,TRBJ2-7,TRBD1,14,CAWSVKGARNEQYF,TGTGCCTGGAGTGTCAAGGGGGCGAGAAACGAGCAGTACTTC
TRBV27,-,TRBJ1-2,TRBD1,15,CASSSGTGGGYGYTF,TGTGCCAGCAGTTCCGGGACAGGGGGCGGCTATGGCTACACCTTC
TRBV6-1,many,TRBJ1-2,-,16,CASSKTGGTQDRSYTF,TGTGCCAGCAGTAAAACTGGCGGGACACAAGATAGGAGCTACACCTTC
TRBV5-5,many,TRBJ2-3,TRBD2,14,CASSIPGGTDTQYF,TGTGCCAGCAGCATTCCCGGGGGGACAGATACGCAGTATTTT
TRBV4-3,many,TRBJ2-7,-,15,CASSQEGGLIYEQYF,TGCGCCAGCAGCCAAGAAGGGGGTTTGATTTACGAGCAGTACTTC
TRBV10-3,-,TRBJ1-1,-,14,CAISSPRGRRDAFF,TGTGCCATCAGTTCCCCACGCGGCCGGAGGGACGCTTTCTTT
TRBV20-1,-,TRBJ1-2,-,14,CSARDQTGVSGYTF,TGCAGTGCTAGAGACCAGACAGGAGTTTCTGGCTACACCTTC
TRBV12-3/TRBV12-4,many,TRBJ2-1,TRBD1,15,CASRSRDRAINEQFF,TGTGCCAGCAGGTCCCGGGACAGGGCAATCAATGAGCAGTTCTTC
TRBV7-9,many,TRBJ1-2,TRBD1,17,CASSPPTGGRPRGGYTF,TGTGCCAGCAGCCCCCCGACAGGGGGGAGACCTAGGGGTGGCTACACCTTC
TRBV28,many,TRBJ1-1,-,13,CASSPPGNTEAFF,TGTGCCAGCAGTCCCCCAGGGAACACTGAAGCTTTCTTT
TRBV4-3,many,TRBJ2-2,-,16,CASSPIGTTNTGELFF,TGCGCCAGCAGCCCTATTGGGACGACGAACACCGGGGAGCTGTTTTTT
TRBV6-6,many,TRBJ2-3,TRBD1,16,CASSYRTGWSTDTQYF,TGTGCCAGCAGTTACCGGACAGGGTGGAGCACAGATACGCAGTATTTT
TRBV2,-,TRBJ2-7,TRBD2,16,CASRDNSGGLSYEQYF,TGTGCCAGCAGGGATAATAGCGGGGGCCTCTCCTACGAGCAGTACTTC
TRBV7-8,many,TRBJ1-5,-,14,CASSFTGSDQPQHF,TGTGCCAGCAGCTTTACGGGAAGCGATCAGCCCCAGCATTTT
TRBV5-1,many,TRBJ2-1,-,16,CASSLAAGSSYNEQFF,TGCGCCAGCAGCTTGGCAGCGGGTAGCTCCTACAATGAGCAGTTCTTC
TRBV30,many,TRBJ1-1,TRBD1,12,CALDRGGTEAFF,TGTGCCTTGGACAGGGGCGGCACTGAAGCTTTCTTT
TRBV3-1,-,TRBJ1-1,-,12,CASSRQNTEAFF,TGTGCCAGCAGCCGACAGAACACTGAAGCTTTCTTT